The subject of this entry is one T cell receptor (beta chain). The sample belongs to a study of glioma-infiltrating T cells after dendritic cell vaccination. Study-wide background: Dendritic cells derived from monocytes and pulsed with autologous tumor lysate formed the vaccine. Three intradermal dendritic cell vaccine injections were given every two weeks.

The V and J ends lost 4 bases and 0 bases respectively, with 16 bases between them. Germline lookup yields CDR1 SGDLS and CDR2 YYNGEE. The CDR3 consists of 16 residues. Documented time point: after dendritic cell vaccination, including at tumor progression/relapse. Blood PBMC samples: pre-vaccination, two weeks post third vaccination, and at tumor progression. Amplification used 60 V beta primers and 13 J beta primers. Produced via immunoSEQ multiplex PCR; TCRdb's table is partial and in-frame only. The sample yields tens of thousands of clones, roughly four fifths seen once. The chain is built from TRBV9 and TRBJ1-1; possibly TRBD1 for D (6 bases). Specimen: blood, collected after dendritic cell vaccination. The clonotype comes from a human donor with glioblastoma. For the CDR3, the DNA is TGTGCCAGCAGCTTACTATCAGGGGATGTGAACACTGAAGCTTTCTTT. It translates to CASSLLSGDVNTEAFF.